These 12 T cell receptor beta chains were sequenced from one sample in a study of cytomegalovirus exposure and HLA in healthy donors. PCR used 60 Vbeta primers and 13 Jbeta primers. The repertoire was sequenced with immunoSEQ multiplex PCR; TCRdb's copy has only in-frame clones and lacks some. This sample carries almost 35,000 clones, with about 2.1% going to the ten biggest clones. Sequencing was carried out using PBMCs. The receptors shown here come from a woman between 40 and 50 years old in good health and CMV-seropositive.

The chain joins TRBV6-4 to TRBJ1-5; 8 bases align to TRBD1. V lost 6 bases, J lost 1 base, and 5 bases stayed unmatched. The CDR3 length is 15 residues. The V gene's germline CDR1 is MRHNA and CDR2 SNTAGT. CDR3 coding DNA: TGTGCCAGCAGGACACAGGGGGAGAGCAATCAGCCCCAGCATTTT. Translated: CASRTQGESNQPQHF.

The rearrangement joins TRBV19 to TRBJ2-1; D possibly corresponds to TRBD2 (8 bases). The germline CDR1 and CDR2 sequences are LNHDA and SQIVND (reference sequence). The CDR3 runs 15 residues. Trimming removed 4 bases at V and 5 bases at J, with 15 bases between. In DNA form, the CDR3 reads TGTGCCAGTAGTACGACAGGGCGGGGGGACAATGAGCAGTTCTTC. Translation: CASSTTGRGDNEQFF.

The chain carries TRBV6-6 and TRBJ2-3; 9 bases fit TRBD1. V trimming: 6 bases; J trimming: 1 base; junction bases outside the gene matches: 8. The germline V gene has CDR1 MNHNY and CDR2 SVGAGI (reference sequence). The CDR3 has 16 amino acids. The CDR3: CASSLGRTGGTDTQYF. In DNA, the CDR3 is TGTGCCAGCAGCCTTGGACGGACAGGGGGCACAGATACGCAGTATTTT.

The chain carries TRBV5-1 and TRBJ2-3; D is possibly TRBD2 (6 bases). V lost 0 bases to trimming and J lost 1 base, with 9 bases between them. This CDR3 contains 15 residues. From germline, CDR1 is SGHRS and CDR2 YFSETQ. The chain's CDR3 is CASSLGGVRTDTQYF. The CDR3 DNA reads TGCGCCAGCAGCTTGGGCGGGGTCCGCACAGATACGCAGTATTTT.

The V and J genes are TRBV29-1 and TRBJ2-5; 8 nucleotides align to TRBD1. Germline V gene lookup returns CDR1 SQVTM and CDR2 ANQGSEA. The V gene end was trimmed by 3 bases and the J gene end by 4 bases; junction bases not matched to a gene: 7. The CDR3 sequence is 14 residues long. Written as DNA, the CDR3 is TGCAGCGTTGACGCTTTTACAGGGGGAGAGACCCAGTACTTC. As protein: CSVDAFTGGETQYF.

The chain couples TRBV5-1 to TRBJ2-3, with TRBD2 matching over 7 bases. The trim removed 2 bases at V and 3 bases at J, leaving 6 bases unmatched. Germline CDR1 SGHRS, CDR2 YFSETQ. There are 15 residues in the CDR3. The CDR3 nucleotides are TGCGCCAGCAGCTTAGAGCGGGGACGGACAGATACGCAGTATTTT. It codes for CASSLERGRTDTQYF. The full variable domain, its missing parts supplied by reference TRBV5-1 and TRBJ2-3, is KAGVTQTPRYLIKTRGQQVTLSCSPISGHRSVSWYQQTPGQGLQFLFEYFSETQRNKGNFPGRFSGRQFSNSRSEMNVSTLELGDSALYLCASSLERGRTDTQYFGPGTRLTVL.

J is TRBJ2-3 and V is TRBV9; TRBD2 agrees at 10 bases. The CDR3 contains 15 residues. CDR1 SGDLS and CDR2 YYNGEE come from the germline V gene. The V gene end was trimmed by 3 bases and the J gene end by 1 base; junction bases not matched to a gene: 2. The CDR3 here is CASSDGTSGTDTQYF. The DNA for the CDR3 is TGTGCCAGCAGCGACGGGACTAGCGGCACAGATACGCAGTATTTT.

This chain uses TRBV2 with TRBJ1-1; the D gene is possibly TRBD1 (6 bases). The CDR3 runs to 15 residues. Germline-derived CDR1 and CDR2 are SNHLY and FYNNEI. Deletions cut 4 bases from V and 4 bases from J, with 16 bases between. The CDR3, as DNA: TGTGCCAGCAGTGTGGACAGAAGGGTCGCCACTGAAGCTTTCTTT. Protein: CASSVDRRVATEAFF.

The V and J genes are TRBV28 and TRBJ2-7, with D possibly being TRBD1 (6 bases). Germline V lookup: CDR1 MDHEN, CDR2 SYDVKM. This CDR3 spans 12 amino acids. V lost 2 bases to trimming and J lost 13 bases, with 15 bases between them. The CDR3 DNA reads TGTGCCAGCAGTTTACGTGGAACAGGGCAATACTTC. Translated, it gives CASSLRGTGQYF.

The rearrangement uses TRBV13 and TRBJ2-7, with 9 nucleotides matching TRBD1. CDR1 and CDR2 (germline): PRHDT, FYEKMQ (reference sequence). V lost 5 bases and J lost 3; bases outside the gene matches: 5. The CDR3 contains 14 residues. As DNA, the CDR3 is TGTGCCAGCAGCCTGGGACAGGGACTCTACGAGCAGTACTTC. Translation: CASSLGQGLYEQYF.

The rearrangement links TRBV7-3 to TRBJ1-1, with 7 bases matching TRBD1. Germline V lookup: CDR1 SGHTA, CDR2 FQGTGA. The CDR3 spans 14 residues. CDR3 in amino acids: CVPKPGRGYTEAFF. The CDR3, as DNA: TGTGTTCCAAAGCCCGGCAGGGGGTACACTGAAGCTTTCTTT.

The chain has TRBV18 and TRBJ2-1; TRBD2 is a possible D gene (7 bases). Germline V gene data show CDR1 as KGHSH and CDR2 as LQKENI. The CDR3 has 15 amino acids. The V and J ends lost 2 bases and 10 bases respectively, with 18 bases between them. The DNA for the CDR3 is TGTGCCAGCTCACCAATGAGGCAGGGGAGGGACGAGCAGTTCTTC. Translated, it gives CASSPMRQGRDEQFF.